This T cell receptor (beta chain) was recovered during a study of CD8 T cells in Susac syndrome. Study-level information: Treatment at blood withdrawal was none, corticosteroids, or intravenous immunoglobulin alone in Susac syndrome patients. Study conclusions and caveats: There was no clonal expansion in the CD4+ T cell repertoires of Susac syndrome.

In regard to this clonotype: Its antigen remains unknown.

Negative magnetic isolation gave CD8+ and CD4+ cells; FACS enriched CD8+ TEMRA. Reverse transcription of roughly 0.5 to 1 ug RNA used random hexamers. Across 54 Vbeta and 13 Jbeta, TCR beta CDR3 was amplified with immunoSEQ multiplex PCR. MiXCR, run by TCRdb on the immunoSEQ multiplex PCR reads, gives a single entry per CDR3 protein. The sample lists tens of thousands of distinct CDR3 sequences; about 93% were seen once. This CDR3 has 13 residues. Trimming left V 6 bases short and J 2 bases short, with 7 bases between. The germline V gene has CDR1 KGHSH and CDR2 LQKENI. The clonotype originates from a human donor with Susac syndrome. The chain is built from TRBV18 and TRBJ1-4; D is perhaps TRBD1 (5 bases). Sequencing was done on a sample of CD4+ T cells from PBMCs. In nucleotides, the CDR3 is TGTGCCAGCTCCCGGGGGACTAATGAAAAACTGTTTTTT. It is translated as CASSRGTNEKLFF.